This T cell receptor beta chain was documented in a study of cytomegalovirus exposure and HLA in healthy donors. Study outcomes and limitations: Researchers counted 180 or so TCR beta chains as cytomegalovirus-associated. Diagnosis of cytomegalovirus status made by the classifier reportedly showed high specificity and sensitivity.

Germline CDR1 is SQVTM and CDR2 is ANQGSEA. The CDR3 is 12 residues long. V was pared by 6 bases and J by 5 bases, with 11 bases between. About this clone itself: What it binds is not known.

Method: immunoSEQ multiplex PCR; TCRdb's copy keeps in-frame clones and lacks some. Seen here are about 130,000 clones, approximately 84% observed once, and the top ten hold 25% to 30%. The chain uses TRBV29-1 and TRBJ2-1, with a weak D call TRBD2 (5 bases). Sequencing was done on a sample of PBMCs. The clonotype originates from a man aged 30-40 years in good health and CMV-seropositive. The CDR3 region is CSVDTGDNEQFF. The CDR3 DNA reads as TGCAGCGTCGACACCGGGGACAATGAGCAGTTCTTC.